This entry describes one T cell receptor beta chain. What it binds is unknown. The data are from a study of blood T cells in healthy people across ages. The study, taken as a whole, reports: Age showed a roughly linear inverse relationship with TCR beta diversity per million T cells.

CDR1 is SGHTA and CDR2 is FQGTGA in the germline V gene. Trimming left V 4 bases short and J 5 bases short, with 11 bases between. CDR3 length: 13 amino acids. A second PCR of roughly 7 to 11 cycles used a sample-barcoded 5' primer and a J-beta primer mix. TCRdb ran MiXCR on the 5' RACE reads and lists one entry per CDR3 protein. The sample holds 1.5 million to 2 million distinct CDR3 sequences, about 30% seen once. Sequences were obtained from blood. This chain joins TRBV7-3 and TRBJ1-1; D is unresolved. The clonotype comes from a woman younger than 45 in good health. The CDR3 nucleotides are TGTGCCAGCAGCTCACTGATCGAAACTGAAGCTTTCTTT. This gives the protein CASSSLIETEAFF.